This T cell receptor (beta chain) stems from a study of T cell responses to AZD1222 COVID-19 vaccine. Study-wide background: Both about-4-week and about-12-week second-dose recipients were combined.

The assay was immunoSEQ multiplex PCR, and TCRdb's table has in-frame clones only and misses some. Of fewer than 150,000 clones listed, 93% are singletons. Per the germline V gene, CDR1 is MGHRA and CDR2 is YSYEKL. The V and J ends lost 0 bases and 2 bases respectively, with 6 bases between them. The CDR3 extends over 14 amino acids. The chain combines TRBV4-1 with TRBJ2-3; unclear D gene. The material sequenced was peripheral blood, taken on day 0 of AZD1222 vaccination. The sequence was collected from an adult in good health. CDR3 nucleotides: TGCGCCAGCAGCCAAGACGAATACACAGATACGCAGTATTTT. Its protein is CASSQDEYTDTQYF.